Here is one T cell receptor beta chain with its context. cDNA came from roughly 0.53 to 1 ug RNA primed by random hexamers. TCRdb redid the calling of the immunoSEQ multiplex PCR reads with MiXCR, one entry per CDR3 protein. The sample has about 200,000 distinct CDR3 sequences; 90% to 95% are singletons. The ends were cut back, 5 bases at V and 7 bases at J, with 8 bases in the middle. The length of the CDR3 is 11 residues. Looked up from germline, CDR1 is DFQATT and CDR2 is SNEGSKA (reference sequence). The sample belongs to a study of CD8 T cells in Susac syndrome. V gene TRBV20-1 combines with J gene TRBJ1-4, with D hard to call. The sequenced sample was CD4+ T cells from PBMCs. The clonotype originates from a human donor in good health. The CDR3 protein is CSAGRGEKLFF. CDR3 coding DNA: TGCAGTGCTGGCCGGGGTGAAAAACTGTTTTTT.